Listed below are T cell receptor beta chains from one sample, sequenced in a study of a mutant IDH1 vaccine in newly diagnosed glioma. Profiling relied on immunoSEQ multiplex PCR, and the TCRdb table lists in-frame clones only, not all of them. The sample has about 59,000 clones; more than 85% are singletons. The source was PBMCs, collected from a glioma patient treated with radiotherapy, temozolomide or both. The source of these receptors is a man aged 45-65 years with glioma. The CDR3 runs from the conserved cysteine through the conserved F or W. Fields, in order: CDR3 DNA, CDR3 protein, J gene, V gene, D gene, clone size. A D gene is named only where the DNA matches it firmly. Some rows have no size entry. The others give once, few or many, or a class for an expanded clone.

DNA: TGTGCTAGCAGCCCGGGACACGCGGACCCTAATGAGCAGTTCTTC; CDR3: CASSPGHADPNEQFF; J: TRBJ2-1; V: TRBV7-7; D: .; size: .
DNA: TGTGCCAGCAGCCCGGACGGGGTCGGAAACACCATATATTTT; CDR3: CASSPDGVGNTIYF; J: TRBJ1-3; V: TRBV11-3; D: .; size: .
DNA: TGTGCCAGCAGACTTAGTTCAGGGGGCGAGCAGTACTTC; CDR3: CASRLSSGGEQYF; J: TRBJ2-7; V: TRBV7-6; D: TRBD1; size: .
DNA: TGCGCCAGCAGCCCGCGACAGGGGACTGAAGCTTTCTTT; CDR3: CASSPRQGTEAFF; J: TRBJ1-1; V: TRBV10-1; D: TRBD1; size: .
DNA: TGTGCCAGCAGTGAAGCGCTTGACAGGGCTTTTGGCTACACCTTC; CDR3: CASSEALDRAFGYTF; J: TRBJ1-2; V: TRBV6-1; D: TRBD1; size: .
DNA: TGTGCCTGGAGGAAGCAGAACACTGAAGCTTTCTTT; CDR3: CAWRKQNTEAFF; J: TRBJ1-1; V: TRBV30; D: .; size: few
DNA: TGTGCCAGCAGCCCCGGGGTCTCCTACGAGCAGTACTTC; CDR3: CASSPGVSYEQYF; J: TRBJ2-7; V: TRBV9; D: .; size: once
DNA: TGTGCCAGCGGGGAGGGGTCTCATTCACCCCTCCACTTT; CDR3: CASGEGSHSPLHF; J: TRBJ1-6; V: TRBV6-6; D: .; size: .
DNA: TGCGCCAGCAGTGAGTACGTCTACACAGATACGCAGTATTTT; CDR3: CASSEYVYTDTQYF; J: TRBJ2-3; V: TRBV10-1; D: .; size: .
DNA: TGTGCCAGTAGTATTTTCGACGGAGATACGCAGTATTTT; CDR3: CASSIFDGDTQYF; J: TRBJ2-3; V: TRBV19; D: .; size: .
DNA: TGTGCCTGGACCGGGGGTAGCGGGAGGAGTTGGACCGGGGAGCTGTTTTTT; CDR3: CAWTGGSGRSWTGELFF; J: TRBJ2-2; V: TRBV30; D: TRBD2; size: once
DNA: TGTGCCAGCAGTGCCTCGGCTGGGGGTGCCACTGAAGCTTTCTTT; CDR3: CASSASAGGATEAFF; J: TRBJ1-1; V: TRBV6-4; D: .; size: .
DNA: TGCGCCAGCAGCCAAAACCCCGGGACTAGGGCGACAGATACGCAGTATTTT; CDR3: CASSQNPGTRATDTQYF; J: TRBJ2-3; V: TRBV4-1; D: TRBD2; size: .
DNA: TGTGCCAGCAGCTTCGACGGGGGCACTAATGAAAAACTGTTTTTT; CDR3: CASSFDGGTNEKLFF; J: TRBJ1-4; V: TRBV7-2; D: .; size: .
DNA: TGTGCCAGCAGTTATCAAGGGGCTGGTAATGAAAAACTGTTTTTT; CDR3: CASSYQGAGNEKLFF; J: TRBJ1-4; V: TRBV28; D: .; size: .
DNA: TGCGCCAGCAGCTTGTACGCGGGAGGCGGGGAGACCCAGTACTTC; CDR3: CASSLYAGGGETQYF; J: TRBJ2-5; V: TRBV5-1; D: TRBD2; size: .
DNA: TGTGCCTGGAGTAGCAGGGATAGTGGCTACACCTTC; CDR3: CAWSSRDSGYTF; J: TRBJ1-2; V: TRBV30; D: .; size: .
DNA: TGCGCCAGCAGCTTGGGGGGCAGGGCTGAAGCTTTCTTT; CDR3: CASSLGGRAEAFF; J: TRBJ1-1; V: TRBV5-1; D: .; size: .
DNA: TGTGCCAGCAGCCGACTAGCGGGAGGGGAGCTGTTTTTT; CDR3: CASSRLAGGELFF; J: TRBJ2-2; V: TRBV28; D: TRBD2; size: .
DNA: TGTGCCAGCAGCCGAACACAGGGGGCTAGTGAAAAACTGTTTTTT; CDR3: CASSRTQGASEKLFF; J: TRBJ1-4; V: TRBV6-5; D: TRBD1; size: .
DNA: TGTGCCACCCACTCCCGAGGGTCCCTCGGGGGGTTCTTC; CDR3: CATHSRGSLGGFF; J: TRBJ2-1; V: TRBV5-6; D: .; size: once
DNA: TGTGCCAGTAGTCCCCCTGGCGGCGAGCAGTACTTC; CDR3: CASSPPGGEQYF; J: TRBJ2-7; V: TRBV19; D: .; size: .
DNA: TGTGCCAGCAAGGAACTCCCCGCCAGGGAGCGGGGAGCTTTCTTT; CDR3: CASKELPARERGAFF; J: TRBJ1-1; V: TRBV6-5; D: .; size: .
DNA: TGCGCCAGCAGCGTCTATGGGGCCGACTCGAGCGAGCAGTACTTC; CDR3: CASSVYGADSSEQYF; J: TRBJ2-7; V: TRBV5-1; D: .; size: .
DNA: TGTGCCAGCAGCCCAATGAGAACTAGCGGGGACTACCAAGAGACCCAGTACTTC; CDR3: CASSPMRTSGDYQETQYF; J: TRBJ2-5; V: TRBV14; D: TRBD2; size: .